This TCR beta chain was documented in a study of T cell responses to AZD1222 COVID-19 vaccine. Study findings and constraints: Only a handful of AZD1222 recipients, six or seven in all, had baseline seropositivity.

The CDR3 runs 18 residues. Trimming at V came to 7 bases and at J to 5 bases, leaving 19 bases not matched to a gene. CDR1 is KGHDR, CDR2 SFDVKD, per germline. Remarks on this clone: Its antigen is undetermined.

Method: immunoSEQ multiplex PCR; TCRdb's copy keeps in-frame clones and lacks some. The profile shows about 190,000 clones, 75% to 90% of them singletons. The sequenced sample was peripheral blood, obtained on day 0 of MenACWY control vaccination. The rearrangement joins TRBV24-1 to TRBJ1-5; 7 positions match TRBD1. This TCR derives from an adult in good health. The CDR3 sequence: CATRVRRRTQDRDQPQHF. The CDR3 nucleotides read TGTGCCACCAGAGTCCGGCGCCGGACGCAAGACAGGGATCAGCCCCAGCATTTT.